The 25 T cell receptor beta chains in this list originate from one sample, sequenced in a study of shared clonotypes between healthy human individuals. Sequenced by immunoSEQ multiplex PCR; TCRdb stores in-frame clones only, minus some. The sample has roughly 2 million clones, 90% to 95% seen once. Sequencing was done on a sample of naive CD4+ T cells sorted from blood. The subset is: CD45RA+ positively selected. The receptors derive from a man aged 18 to 35 in good health.

The chain combines TRBV6-1 with TRBJ2-7; D not certain. The V end lost 2 bases, the J end lost 3 bases, and 14 bases lay between the germline ends. Germline V CDR1 and CDR2: MNHNS, SASEGT. The CDR3 has 15 amino acids. In DNA form, the CDR3 reads TGTGCCAGCAGTGAAACGTTGGGATTCAACTACGAGCAGTACTTC. This sequence encodes CASSETLGFNYEQYF.

The genes are TRBV10-2 and TRBJ1-6; possible D gene TRBD1, 5 bases. V was shortened by 7 bases and J by 5 bases, with 15 bases between the two germline ends. The CDR3 length is 15 residues. Germline CDR1 WSHSY, CDR2 SAAADI. The CDR3 reads CASTKIGGNNSPLHF. DNA of the CDR3: TGCGCCAGCACCAAAATTGGGGGAAATAATTCACCCCTCCACTTT.

Turning to this clone: The sample holds other DNA sequences that translate to the same CDR3. The J gene is TRBJ2-1, the V gene TRBV9; D not resolved. Per germline, CDR1 SGDLS and CDR2 YYNGEE. This CDR3 has 15 residues. With 4 bases removed from V and 0 bases from J, the gap between germline ends came to 11 bases. CDR3: CASSPMGTSYNEQFF. CDR3 coding DNA: TGTGCCAGCAGCCCCATGGGAACCTCCTACAATGAGCAGTTCTTC.

The chain uses TRBV30 and TRBJ2-3; 8 bases align to TRBD2. This CDR3 spans 17 amino acids. The germline V gene encodes CDR1 GTSNPN and CDR2 SVGIG (reference sequence). Losses at the gene ends were 3 bases for V and 1 base for J; bases not matched to a gene: 12. The CDR3 loop is CAWRPPPGRGGTDTQYF. The CDR3 nucleotides read TGTGCCTGGAGACCCCCCCCGGGGCGGGGGGGCACAGATACGCAGTATTTT.

This chain links TRBV7-9 with TRBJ2-1; 10 positions agree with TRBD2. The ends lost 1 base at V and 7 bases at J; junction bases unmatched: 7. The CDR3 extends over 16 amino acids. The germline V gene has CDR1 SEHNR and CDR2 FQNEAQ (reference sequence). CDR3 coding DNA: TGTGCCAGCAGCTTAGGAGGGCCTAGCGGGAGTAATGAGCAGTTCTTC. This encodes CASSLGGPSGSNEQFF. Drawing the rest from reference TRBV7-9 and TRBJ2-1, the complete variable domain is DTGVSQNPRHKITKRGQNVTFRCDPISEHNRLYWYRQTLGQGPEFLTYFQNEAQLEKSRLLSDRFSAERPKGSFSTLEIQRTEQGDSAMYLCASSLGGPSGSNEQFFGPGTRLTVL.

The rearrangement uses TRBV4-1 and TRBJ2-1; maybe TRBD1 (6 bases). From germline, CDR1 is MGHRA and CDR2 YSYEKL. Trimming pared 5 bases from V and 0 bases from J, leaving 11 bases between. This CDR3 has 15 amino acids. CDR3 sequence: CASSTQGISYNEQFF. CDR3 sequence (DNA): TGCGCCAGCAGCACTCAGGGGATCTCCTACAATGAGCAGTTCTTC.

This sequence joins TRBV11-2 and TRBJ2-7, with 7 bases lining up with TRBD2. CDR1 and CDR2 (germline): SGHAT, FQNNGV. CDR3 length: 14 residues. V shed 0 bases, J shed 3 bases, and the junction held 2 bases outside the gene matches. The CDR3 is CASSLDGGSYEQYF. The DNA of the CDR3 is TGTGCCAGCAGCTTAGATGGCGGGAGCTACGAGCAGTACTTC.

The chain couples TRBV7-2 to TRBJ2-7, with D tentatively TRBD1 (6 bases). The germline gives CDR1 SGHTA, CDR2 FQGNSA. V was shortened by 4 bases and J by 5 bases, with 18 bases between the two germline ends. The CDR3 sequence is 15 residues long. This CDR3 reads CASSWDKSSPNEQYF. In nucleotides, the CDR3 is TGTGCCAGCAGCTGGGACAAATCCTCTCCTAACGAGCAGTACTTC.

This chain links TRBV2 with TRBJ2-7, with D possibly called TRBD1 or TRBD2 (5 bases each). The CDR3 sequence is 14 residues long. Trimming removed 2 bases from V and 3 bases from J, with 11 bases in between. CDR1 and CDR2 (germline): SNHLY, FYNNEI. This chain's CDR3 is CASSESRDRYEQYF. The CDR3 DNA follows: TGTGCCAGCAGTGAAAGTAGGGACCGCTACGAGCAGTACTTC.

Concerning this clone itself: Distinct nucleotide sequences in the sample also encode this CDR3. The chain combines TRBV5-1 with TRBJ1-3; D gene uncertain. CDR3 length: 13 residues. V gave up 1 base and J gave up 4 bases, with 6 bases separating them. Germline V gene sequence: CDR1 SGHRS, CDR2 YFSETQ. CDR3 sequence (DNA): TGCGCCAGCAGCTTGCCCGGAGGAAACACCATATATTTT. It translates to CASSLPGGNTIYF.

The genes are TRBV18 and TRBJ2-6, with D uncertain. V lost 1 base and J 0 bases, leaving 4 bases between the germline ends. The CDR3 covers 15 residues. The germline gives CDR1 KGHSH, CDR2 LQKENI. This CDR3 reads CASSPQLSGANVLTF. CDR3 coding DNA: TGTGCCAGCTCACCACAGCTCTCTGGGGCCAACGTCCTGACTTTC.

This sequence joins TRBV5-5 and TRBJ1-3; 7 bases map to TRBD1. The trim removed 6 bases at V and 1 base at J, leaving 4 bases unmatched. CDR3 size: 14 residues. Germline values: CDR1 SGHKS, CDR2 YYEKEE (reference sequence). CDR3 protein: CASTTTGSGNTIYF. For the CDR3, the DNA is TGTGCCAGCACCACGACAGGGTCTGGAAACACCATATATTTT.

The V gene is TRBV7-9, the J gene TRBJ2-5; D may match TRBD1 or TRBD2 (6 bases each). Germline V gene lookup returns CDR1 SEHNR and CDR2 FQNEAQ (reference sequence). Trimming removed 6 bases from V and 3 bases from J, with 17 bases in between. The CDR3 is 15 amino acids. CDR3 in DNA: TGTGCCAGCAGTCCTACGTGGGGGGCAAAAGAGACCCAGTACTTC. Its protein product is CASSPTWGAKETQYF. Variable domain in full (rest from reference TRBV7-9 and TRBJ2-5): DTGVSQNPRHKITKRGQNVTFRCDPISEHNRLYWYRQTLGQGPEFLTYFQNEAQLEKSRLLSDRFSAERPKGSFSTLEIQRTEQGDSAMYLCASSPTWGAKETQYFGPGTRLLVL.

The V and J genes are TRBV6-6 and TRBJ1-1; TRBD1 aligns across 7 bases. CDR3 length: 13 amino acids. V trimming: 6 bases; J trimming: 3 bases; junction bases outside the gene matches: 4. CDR1 is MNHNY, CDR2 SVGAGI, per germline (reference sequence). As DNA, the CDR3 is TGTGCCAGCAGATATACAGGGGACACTGAAGCTTTCTTT. It specifies CASRYTGDTEAFF.

This CDR3 is CASSVGGQGRSGTEAFF. CDR3 nucleotide sequence: TGTGCCAGCAGCGTAGGAGGTCAGGGGAGGTCGGGTACTGAAGCTTTCTTT. This sequence joins TRBV9 and TRBJ1-1; maybe TRBD1 (6 bases). This CDR3 has 17 amino acids. The V end lost 0 bases, the J end lost 5 bases, and 20 bases lay between the germline ends. Germline V gene data show CDR1 as SGDLS and CDR2 as YYNGEE.

The chain couples TRBV7-8 to TRBJ2-3; TRBD1 might be the D (5 bases). Trimming took off 5 bases at V and 1 base at J, with 25 bases between the two ends. CDR3 length equals 19 residues. Germline CDR1 reads SGHVS; CDR2 reads FQNEAQ. The CDR3 region is CASSTTLPRVGAGTDTQYF. CDR3 DNA: TGTGCCAGCAGCACTACCCTCCCCCGGGTTGGGGCGGGCACAGATACGCAGTATTTT.

The gene calls are TRBV4-3 and TRBJ2-3; a possible D gene is TRBD2 (6 bases). The CDR3 consists of 16 residues. V lost 5 bases, J lost 3 bases, and 18 bases lay in between. CDR1 and CDR2 from the germline V gene are LGHNA and YSLEER. The CDR3 nucleotides read TGCGCCAGCAGCTTAAATGGTGGCGGGATGACAGATACGCAGTATTTT. Translated, it gives CASSLNGGGMTDTQYF.

The chain has TRBV6-6 and TRBJ2-2; 8 nucleotides align to TRBD1. V trimming: 7 bases; J trimming: 6 bases; junction bases outside the gene matches: 10. The CDR3 is made up of 15 amino acids. Germline-derived CDR1 and CDR2 are MNHNY and SVGAGI (reference sequence). CDR3 DNA: TGTGCCAGCAAAGGGACAGGACTTCTTTCCGGGGAGCTGTTTTTT. Translation gives CASKGTGLLSGELFF.

The CDR3, as DNA: TGTGCCAGCAGCGCATGGACATCACTAGCGGGAGGGCCGGATACGCAGTATTTT. Translating it yields CASSAWTSLAGGPDTQYF. The chain employs TRBV11-3 and TRBJ2-3; 13 bases are a match to TRBD2. Looked up from germline, CDR1 is SGHNT and CDR2 is YENEEA. The CDR3 is 18 residues long. Trimming at V came to 5 bases and at J to 6 bases, leaving 14 bases not matched to a gene.

This chain joins TRBV7-9 and TRBJ2-4, with 16 bases aligning to TRBD2. The CDR3 is made up of 17 amino acids. Germline-derived CDR1 and CDR2 are SEHNR and FQNEAQ (reference sequence). The V segment lost 5 bases and the J segment 8 bases; nucleotides outside the gene matches: 9. The CDR3 region has the DNA TGTGCCAGCAGCCCCGGGACTAGCGGGGGGGCTTTTGACATTCAGTACTTC. Protein: CASSPGTSGGAFDIQYF. The full variable domain, rest sourced from reference TRBV7-9 and TRBJ2-4, is DTGVSQNPRHKITKRGQNVTFRCDPISEHNRLYWYRQTLGQGPEFLTYFQNEAQLEKSRLLSDRFSAERPKGSFSTLEIQRTEQGDSAMYLCASSPGTSGGAFDIQYFGAGTRLSVL.

This chain connects TRBV7-9 to TRBJ2-3; D not resolved. There are 16 residues in the CDR3. Germline V gene sequence: CDR1 SEHNR, CDR2 FQNEAQ (reference sequence). V dropped 0 bases and J dropped 4 bases, with 14 bases sitting between them. The CDR3 sequence is CASSLARAKVADTQYF. CDR3 in DNA: TGTGCCAGCAGCTTAGCGCGAGCCAAGGTTGCAGATACGCAGTATTTT.

The chain employs TRBV28 and TRBJ1-3; possible D gene TRBD1, 5 bases. V dropped 6 bases and J dropped 2 bases, with 8 bases sitting between them. Per germline, CDR1 MDHEN and CDR2 SYDVKM. CDR3 length: 13 residues. Written as DNA, the CDR3 is TGTGCCAGCAGCAGGGACGCTGGAAACACCATATATTTT. It translates to CASSRDAGNTIYF.

V gene TRBV11-2 combines with J gene TRBJ1-3; D may be TRBD1 (6 bases). This CDR3 spans 16 amino acids. Deletions cut 2 bases from V and 0 bases from J, with 11 bases between. CDR1 and CDR2 (germline): SGHAT, FQNNGV. CDR3 region: CASSLLQGLSGNTIYF. The CDR3 bases are TGTGCCAGCAGCTTACTACAGGGACTCTCTGGAAACACCATATATTTT. Full variable domain (rest looked up from reference TRBV11-2 and TRBJ1-3): EAGVAQSPRYKIIEKRQSVAFWCNPISGHATLYWYQQILGQGPKLLIQFQNNGVVDDSQLPKDRFSAERLKGVDSTLKIQPAKLEDSAVYLCASSLLQGLSGNTIYFGEGSWLTVV.

This clone was picked up one time. This chain uses TRBV5-6 with TRBJ1-1, with 8 positions matching TRBD1. Germline V lookup: CDR1 SGHDT, CDR2 YYEEEE. V lost 5 bases and J lost 4; bases outside the gene matches: 7. The CDR3 sequence is 14 residues long. The DNA for the CDR3 is TGTGCCAGCAGATTAGGACAGGGTGGCACTGAAGCTTTCTTT. Protein: CASRLGQGGTEAFF.

This clone was counted once. The chain has TRBV19 and TRBJ1-1; no clear D. Germline-derived CDR1 and CDR2 are LNHDA and SQIVND (reference sequence). The CDR3 loop spans 15 amino acids. The V gene lost 6 bases and the J gene lost 0 bases, with 14 bases spanning the gap. The CDR3 spells CASSIMNLVNTEAFF. In nucleotides, the CDR3 is TGTGCCAGTAGCATCATGAATCTCGTGAACACTGAAGCTTTCTTT.